This T cell receptor beta chain emerged from a study of tumor and adjacent non-tumor tissue in lung cancer (dated by TCRdb to the late 2010s). Concerning the study at large: By cancer type, the cohort comprised 12 to 13 adenocarcinoma patients, a couple of squamous cell carcinoma patients and 1 small cell lung cancer patient. The roughly 15 enrolled patients, of whom around 10 were men and 5 were women, were aged 31 to 76 years and were diagnosed with TNM stage I to III disease. Sequencing generated a total of 95 million to 150 million productive TCRbeta reads, averaging about 4.17 million reads per sample. Using bulk TCRbeta repertoires from 15 lung cancer patients, the study set lung tumor tissue side by side with matched distant non-tumor lung tissue. For each patient, one tumor sample and one normal lung sample were taken, giving thirty paired specimens that underwent TCRbeta CDR3 sequencing. Results the study describes overall, beyond this receptor: Neither the sequencing platform nor unique molecular identifiers are mentioned in the methods. Peripheral blood was not sequenced, so blood TCRbeta repertoires were not examined in the lung cancer patients of the study. Significantly higher TCR diversity was found in younger patients, and higher tumor TCR diversity was associated with shorter overall and disease-free survival. Tumor tissue showed significantly greater TCR diversity (inverse Simpson) than normal lung tissue (about 410 vs 180, P = 0.0075, Mann-Whitney U test). Only approximately 14 patients were in the cohort, and the authors stated that larger samples and more detailed clinical data are needed. The top 100 clones accounted for a significantly larger cumulative portion of the repertoire in normal lung than in tumor tissue.

Trimming takes 3 bases from V and 2 bases from J, and the germline ends sit 14 bases apart. CDR1 GTSNPN and CDR2 SVGIG are derived from the germline V gene (reference sequence). Its CDR3 holds 14 amino acids, cysteine through phenylalanine. Left in the record is the CDR3 DNA by itself, 42 bases read in frame from the first base. Libraries were constructed by multiplex PCR. For sequencing, an Illumina HiSeq 2500 was employed. TCRbeta libraries were built by three rounds of nested PCR using primers (Table S4), following protocols modified from ARM-PCR. Before sequencing, PCR products of 200-500 bp were excised from the gel and purified with the QIAquick gel extraction kit. The study's processing was this. Trimmomatic was used to clean the reads, FLASH was used to merge the reads into complete CDR3 sequences, and MiTCR was used to assign the reads to V(D)J germline segments. Clonal diversity was calculated as the inverse Simpson's index using VDJtools. A read counted as productive if the sequence was in-frame and lacked a premature stop codon. TCRdb applied fastp at Q25 and MiXCR to the public reads, then kept only in-frame beta chains. Identical CDR3 proteins give one entry, which carries the most common genes and DNA. V and J calls and clone size were set by TCRdb, not the authors. Recorded for this sample are around 79,000 distinct CDR3 sequences; approximately 77% of them occurred a single time. Of the sample, about 9.2% is held by the ten largest clones.

In its sample, this clonotype was seen many times. Its specific antigen is unknown. No quality values exist for individual bases; no much larger clone is one base distant. RNA was isolated from bulk, unsorted tissue, and RNA quality was assessed with a NanoDrop ND-1000 and an Agilent 2100. Newly diagnosed lung cancer patients without prior chemotherapy who had been admitted for thoracic surgery in China between August and November 2014 were enrolled as donors. Anyone who had undergone radiotherapy or chemotherapy before, or who had another cancer at the same time, was left out of the study. Pieces of surgical tissue measuring about 1-2 cm3 were kept in RNAlater solution and held at -80 degrees C until needed.

The rearrangement joined TRBV30 to TRBJ2-7, with the D gene uncertain. What was sequenced was lung tumor tissue. The sequence derives from a woman between 35 and 50 years old with non-small cell lung cancer. The CDR3 region reads CAWRAPGAPYEQYF. The DNA sequence reads TGTGCCTGGAGGGCACCAGGTGCCCCCTACGAGCAGTACTTC. Joined to the reference TRBV30 and TRBJ2-7 proteins, this CDR3 gives the full variable domain: SQTIHQWPATLVQPVGSPLSLECTVEGTSNPNLYWYRQAAGRGLQLLFYSVGIGQISSEVPQNLSASRPQDRQFILSSKKLLLSDSGFYLCAWRAPGAPYEQYFGPGTRLTVT.